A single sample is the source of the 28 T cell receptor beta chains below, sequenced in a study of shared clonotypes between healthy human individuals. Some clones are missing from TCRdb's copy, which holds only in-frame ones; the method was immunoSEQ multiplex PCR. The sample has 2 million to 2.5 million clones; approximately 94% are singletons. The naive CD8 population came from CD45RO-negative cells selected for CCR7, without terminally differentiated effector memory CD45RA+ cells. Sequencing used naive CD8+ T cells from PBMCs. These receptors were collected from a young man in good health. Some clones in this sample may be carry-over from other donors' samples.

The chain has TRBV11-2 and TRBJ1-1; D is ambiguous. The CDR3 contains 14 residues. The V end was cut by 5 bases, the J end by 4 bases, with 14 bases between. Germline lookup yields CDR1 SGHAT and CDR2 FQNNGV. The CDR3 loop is CASSPVYIGTEAFF. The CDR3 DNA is TGTGCCAGCAGCCCCGTTTATATAGGCACTGAAGCTTTCTTT.

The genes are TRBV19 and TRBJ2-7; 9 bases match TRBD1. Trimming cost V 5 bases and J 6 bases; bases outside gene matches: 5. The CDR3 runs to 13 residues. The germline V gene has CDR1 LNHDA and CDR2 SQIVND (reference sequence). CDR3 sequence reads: CASSPGTGSEQYF. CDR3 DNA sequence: TGTGCCAGTAGTCCTGGGACAGGGAGCGAGCAGTACTTC.

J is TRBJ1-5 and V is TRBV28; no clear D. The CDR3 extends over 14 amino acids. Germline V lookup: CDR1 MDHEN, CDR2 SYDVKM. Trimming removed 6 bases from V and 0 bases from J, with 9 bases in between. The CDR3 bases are TGTGCCAGCAGGACATTGTATAGCAATCAGCCCCAGCATTTT. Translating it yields CASRTLYSNQPQHF.

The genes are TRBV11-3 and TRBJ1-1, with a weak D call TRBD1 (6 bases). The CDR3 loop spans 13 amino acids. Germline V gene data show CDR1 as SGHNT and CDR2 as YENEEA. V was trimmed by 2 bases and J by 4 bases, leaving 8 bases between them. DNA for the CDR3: TGTGCCAGCAGCTTACGAGGGGGCACTGAAGCTTTCTTT. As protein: CASSLRGGTEAFF.

Here the CDR3 reads CASSFGTSGSQYTQYF. CDR3 bases: TGTGCCAGCAGCTTCGGGACTAGCGGGAGTCAATATACGCAGTATTTT. J is TRBJ2-3 and V is TRBV7-9, with 14 bases lining up with TRBD2. Germline CDR1 is SEHNR and CDR2 is FQNEAQ (reference sequence). The CDR3 is made up of 16 amino acids. V lost 3 bases and J lost 7; bases outside the gene matches: 6.

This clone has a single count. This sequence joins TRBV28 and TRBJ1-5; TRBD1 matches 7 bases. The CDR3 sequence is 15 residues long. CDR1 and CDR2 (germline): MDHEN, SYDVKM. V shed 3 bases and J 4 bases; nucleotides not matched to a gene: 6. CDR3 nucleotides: TGTGCCAGCAGTTTCGACAGGGTCGGTAATCAGCCCCAGCATTTT. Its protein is CASSFDRVGNQPQHF.

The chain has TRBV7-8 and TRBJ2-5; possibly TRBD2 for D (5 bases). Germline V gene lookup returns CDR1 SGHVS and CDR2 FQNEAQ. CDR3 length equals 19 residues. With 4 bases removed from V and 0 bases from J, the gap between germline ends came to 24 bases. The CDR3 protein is CASSSLWLVASRNQETQYF. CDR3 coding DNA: TGTGCCAGCAGCTCCCTATGGCTAGTCGCTAGCAGAAACCAAGAGACCCAGTACTTC. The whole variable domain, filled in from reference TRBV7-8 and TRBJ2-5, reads GAGVSQSPRYKVAKRGQDVALRCDPISGHVSLFWYQQALGQGPEFLTYFQNEAQLDKSGLPSDRFFAERPEGSVSTLKIQRTQQEDSAVYLCASSSLWLVASRNQETQYFGPGTRLLVL.

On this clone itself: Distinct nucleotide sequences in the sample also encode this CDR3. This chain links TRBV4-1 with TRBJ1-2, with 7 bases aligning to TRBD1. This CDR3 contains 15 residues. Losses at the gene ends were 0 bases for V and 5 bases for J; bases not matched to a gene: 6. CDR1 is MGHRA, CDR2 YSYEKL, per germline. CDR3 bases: TGCGCCAGCAGCCAAGATAGAGGCAGGGGGTATGGCTACACCTTC. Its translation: CASSQDRGRGYGYTF.

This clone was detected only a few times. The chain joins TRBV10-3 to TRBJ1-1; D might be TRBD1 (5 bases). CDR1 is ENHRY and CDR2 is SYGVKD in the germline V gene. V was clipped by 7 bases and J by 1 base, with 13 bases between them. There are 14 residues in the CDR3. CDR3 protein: CAITSRDGNTEAFF. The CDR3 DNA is TGTGCCATCACCAGCAGGGATGGGAACACTGAAGCTTTCTTT.

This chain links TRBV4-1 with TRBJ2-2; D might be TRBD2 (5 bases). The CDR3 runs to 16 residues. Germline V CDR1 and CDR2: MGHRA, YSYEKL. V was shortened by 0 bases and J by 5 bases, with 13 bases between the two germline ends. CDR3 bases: TGCGCCAGCAGCCAAGAGCTGGCGTCGGGGACCGGGGAGCTGTTTTTT. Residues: CASSQELASGTGELFF.

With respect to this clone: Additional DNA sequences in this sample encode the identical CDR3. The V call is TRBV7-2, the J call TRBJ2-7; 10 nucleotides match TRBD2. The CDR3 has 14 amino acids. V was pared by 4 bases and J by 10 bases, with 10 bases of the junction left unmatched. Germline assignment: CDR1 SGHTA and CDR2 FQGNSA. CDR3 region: CASSSWTSGSEQYF. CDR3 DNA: TGTGCCAGCAGCTCTTGGACTAGCGGCTCGGAACAGTACTTC.

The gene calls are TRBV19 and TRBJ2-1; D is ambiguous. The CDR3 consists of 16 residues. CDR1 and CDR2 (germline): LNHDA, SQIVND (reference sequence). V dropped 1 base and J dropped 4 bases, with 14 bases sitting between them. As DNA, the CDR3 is TGTGCCAGTAGTATAGGTCTAATCACCGGGTACAATGAGCAGTTCTTC. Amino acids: CASSIGLITGYNEQFF.

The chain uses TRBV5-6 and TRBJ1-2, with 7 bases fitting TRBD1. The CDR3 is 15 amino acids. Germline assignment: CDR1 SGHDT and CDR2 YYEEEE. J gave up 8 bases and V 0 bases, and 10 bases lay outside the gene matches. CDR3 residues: CASSLAGGGAGGYTF. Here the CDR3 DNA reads TGTGCCAGCAGCTTGGCGGGAGGGGGCGCGGGAGGCTACACCTTC.

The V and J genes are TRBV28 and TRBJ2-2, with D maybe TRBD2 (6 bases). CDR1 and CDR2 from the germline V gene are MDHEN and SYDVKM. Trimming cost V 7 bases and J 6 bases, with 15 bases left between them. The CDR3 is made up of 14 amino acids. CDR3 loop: CASNIPWGAGELFF. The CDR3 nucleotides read TGTGCCAGCAACATCCCATGGGGGGCCGGGGAGCTGTTTTTT.

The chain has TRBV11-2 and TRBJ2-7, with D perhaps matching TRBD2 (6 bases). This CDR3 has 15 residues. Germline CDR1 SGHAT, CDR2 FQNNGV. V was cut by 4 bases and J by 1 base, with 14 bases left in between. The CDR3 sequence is CASSYYRDLSYEQYF. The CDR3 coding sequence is TGTGCCAGCAGCTATTACCGGGACTTATCCTACGAGCAGTACTTC.

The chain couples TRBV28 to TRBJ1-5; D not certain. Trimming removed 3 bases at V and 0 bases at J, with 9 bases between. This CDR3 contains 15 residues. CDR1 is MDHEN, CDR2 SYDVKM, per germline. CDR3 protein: CASSFYSFSNQPQHF. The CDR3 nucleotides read TGTGCCAGCAGTTTCTACAGCTTTAGCAATCAGCCCCAGCATTTT.

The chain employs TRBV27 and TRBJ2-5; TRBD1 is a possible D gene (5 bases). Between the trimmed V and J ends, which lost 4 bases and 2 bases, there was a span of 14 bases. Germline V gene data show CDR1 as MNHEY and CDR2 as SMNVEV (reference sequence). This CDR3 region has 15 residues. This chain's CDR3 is CASSSRDARQETQYF. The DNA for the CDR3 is TGTGCCAGCAGTTCCAGGGATGCTCGACAAGAGACCCAGTACTTC.

CDR3 sequence reads: CASSLPQGLGSTDTQYF. Here the CDR3 DNA reads TGTGCCAGCAGCTTACCCCAGGGACTAGGAAGCACAGATACGCAGTATTTT. The genes are TRBV11-2 and TRBJ2-3, with 8 bases identical to TRBD2. This CDR3 has 17 amino acids. Germline V gene lookup returns CDR1 SGHAT and CDR2 FQNNGV. J lost 0 bases, V lost 2 bases, and 7 bases had no gene match.

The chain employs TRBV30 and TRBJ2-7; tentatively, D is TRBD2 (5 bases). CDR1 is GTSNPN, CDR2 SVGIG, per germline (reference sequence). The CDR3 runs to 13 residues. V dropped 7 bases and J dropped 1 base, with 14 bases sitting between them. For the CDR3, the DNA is TGTGCCTACCTGGGAGTAGGGTCCTACGAGCAGTACTTC. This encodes CAYLGVGSYEQYF.

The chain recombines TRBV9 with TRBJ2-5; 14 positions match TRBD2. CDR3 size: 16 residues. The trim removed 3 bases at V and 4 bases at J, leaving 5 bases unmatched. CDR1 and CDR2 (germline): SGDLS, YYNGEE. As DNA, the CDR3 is TGTGCCAGCAGCGCCTCAGGACTAGCGGGAGGAGAGACCCAGTACTTC. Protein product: CASSASGLAGGETQYF. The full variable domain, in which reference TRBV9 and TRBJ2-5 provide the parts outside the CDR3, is DSGVTQTPKHLITATGQRVTLRCSPRSGDLSVYWYQQSLDQGLQFLIQYYNGEERAKGNILERFSAQQFPDLHSELNLSSLELGDSALYFCASSASGLAGGETQYFGPGTRLLVL.

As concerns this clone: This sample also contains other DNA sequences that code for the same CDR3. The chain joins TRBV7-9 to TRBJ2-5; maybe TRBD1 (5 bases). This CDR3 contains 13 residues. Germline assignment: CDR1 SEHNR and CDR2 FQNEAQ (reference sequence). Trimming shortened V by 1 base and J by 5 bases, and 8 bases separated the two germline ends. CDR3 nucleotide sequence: TGTGCCAGCAGCTTAGGGGGCCAGGAGACCCAGTACTTC. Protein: CASSLGGQETQYF.

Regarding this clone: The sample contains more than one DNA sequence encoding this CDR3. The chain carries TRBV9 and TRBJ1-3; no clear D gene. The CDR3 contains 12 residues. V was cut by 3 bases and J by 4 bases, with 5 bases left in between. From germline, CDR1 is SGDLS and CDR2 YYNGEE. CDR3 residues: CASSGLGNTIYF. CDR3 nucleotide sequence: TGTGCCAGCAGCGGCCTCGGAAACACCATATATTTT.

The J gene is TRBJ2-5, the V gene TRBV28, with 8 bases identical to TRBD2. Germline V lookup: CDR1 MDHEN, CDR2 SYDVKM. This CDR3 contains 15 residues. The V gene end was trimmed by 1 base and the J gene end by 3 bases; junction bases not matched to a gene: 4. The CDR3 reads CASSLLAREEETQYF. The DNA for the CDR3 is TGTGCCAGCAGTTTATTAGCGCGGGAGGAAGAGACCCAGTACTTC.

The CDR3 sequence is CASSLAQATGYEQFF. The CDR3 coding sequence is TGTGCCAGCAGCTTAGCTCAGGCCACAGGCTATGAGCAGTTCTTC. The chain links TRBV7-9 to TRBJ2-1; tentative D call: TRBD1 (5 bases). V was shortened by 0 bases and J by 8 bases, with 14 bases between the two germline ends. This CDR3 is built from 15 residues. CDR1 is SEHNR and CDR2 is FQNEAQ in the germline V gene (reference sequence).

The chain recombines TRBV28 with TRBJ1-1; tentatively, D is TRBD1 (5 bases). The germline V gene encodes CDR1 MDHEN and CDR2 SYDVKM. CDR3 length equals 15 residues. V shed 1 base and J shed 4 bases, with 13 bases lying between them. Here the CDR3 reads CASSLSVSGITEAFF. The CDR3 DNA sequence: TGTGCCAGCAGTTTATCCGTTTCAGGGATCACTGAAGCTTTCTTT.

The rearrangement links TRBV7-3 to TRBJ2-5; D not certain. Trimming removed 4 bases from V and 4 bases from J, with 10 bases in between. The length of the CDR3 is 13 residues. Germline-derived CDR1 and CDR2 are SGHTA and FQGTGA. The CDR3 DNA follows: TGTGCCAGCAGCTCTGGGGTTCGAGAGACCCAGTACTTC. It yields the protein CASSSGVRETQYF. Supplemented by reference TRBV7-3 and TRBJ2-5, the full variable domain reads GAGVSQTPSNKVTEKGKYVELRCDPISGHTALYWYRQSLGQGPEFLIYFQGTGAADDSGLPNDRFFAVRPEGSVSTLKIQRTERGDSAVYLCASSSGVRETQYFGPGTRLLVL.

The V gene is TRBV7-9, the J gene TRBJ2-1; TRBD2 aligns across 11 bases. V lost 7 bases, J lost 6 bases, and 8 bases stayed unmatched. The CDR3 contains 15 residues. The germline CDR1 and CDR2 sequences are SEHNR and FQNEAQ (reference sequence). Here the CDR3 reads CASIYPGLAANEQFF. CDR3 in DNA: TGTGCCAGCATCTACCCGGGACTAGCGGCCAATGAGCAGTTCTTC.

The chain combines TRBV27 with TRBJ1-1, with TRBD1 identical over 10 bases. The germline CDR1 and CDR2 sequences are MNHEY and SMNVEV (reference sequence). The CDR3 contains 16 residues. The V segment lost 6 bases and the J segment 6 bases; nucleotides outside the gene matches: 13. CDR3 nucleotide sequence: TGTGCCAGCAGCAGACTGATGCAGGACAGGGGGGCTGAAGCTTTCTTT. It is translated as CASSRLMQDRGAEAFF.